A single sample gave rise to the 25 T cell receptor beta chains below, sequenced in a study of T cell repertoires in cytomegalovirus infection. Using its own MiXCR run on the reads, TCRdb lists one record per CDR3 protein. Among around 530,000 distinct CDR3 sequences, approximately 15% were seen once, and the ten largest hold roughly a quarter. Material: CD8+ T cells from PBMCs. The source is a human donor in good health (CMV status not recorded). Some clones in this sample may be carry-over from other donors' samples.

This clonotype was seen ten or more times. The chain joins TRBV4-2 to TRBJ2-1; D may be TRBD2 (6 bases). The CDR3 is 17 amino acids. The ends were cut back, 3 bases at V and 3 bases at J, with 18 bases in the middle. Germline V gene sequence: CDR1 LGHNA, CDR2 YNFKEQ. In DNA, the CDR3 is TGTGCCAGCAGCCAGCCCCCTAGCGACGAGAACTACAATGAGCAGTTCTTC. It yields the protein CASSQPPSDENYNEQFF.

This clonotype occurred many times. This chain connects TRBV7-2 to TRBJ2-3, with a possible D match to TRBD2 (6 bases). The CDR3 runs to 14 residues. Trimming cost V 5 bases and J 6 bases, with 15 bases left between them. The germline V gene encodes CDR1 SGHTA and CDR2 FQGNSA. The CDR3: CASSLGGTADTQYF. CDR3 nucleotides: TGTGCCAGCAGCCTGGGGGGAACCGCGGATACGCAGTATTTT.

This clonotype was seen ten or more times. The chain combines TRBV7-2 with TRBJ1-4; the D is unclear. This CDR3 spans 17 amino acids. V gave up 1 base and J gave up 6 bases, with 18 bases separating them. Germline CDR1 and CDR2: SGHTA and FQGNSA. The CDR3 is CASSLDRRAGGDEKLFF. The CDR3 bases are TGTGCCAGCAGCTTAGACCGACGGGCGGGCGGTGATGAAAAACTGTTTTTT.

This clonotype has ten or more counts. V gene TRBV12-3 or TRBV12-4 combines with J gene TRBJ2-3; D is perhaps TRBD1 or TRBD2 (5 bases each). This CDR3 region has 14 residues. V shed 2 bases and J shed 2 bases, with 8 bases lying between them. CDR3 amino acids: CASSLSGLTDTQYF. As DNA, the CDR3 is TGTGCCAGCAGTTTATCGGGGCTCACAGATACGCAGTATTTT.

This clonotype appeared a few times. CDR3 DNA: TGTGCCAGCAGCTTGGCCGGGCTAGCGCTAACCGGGGAGCTGTTTTTT. Residues: CASSLAGLALTGELFF. This chain connects TRBV5-5 to TRBJ2-2; tentatively, D is TRBD2 (6 bases). Germline assignment: CDR1 SGHKS and CDR2 YYEKEE (reference sequence). V lost 0 bases to trimming and J lost 5 bases, with 14 bases between them. This CDR3 spans 16 amino acids.

A remark on this clonotype: Relative to the germline gene, one junction end is altered; a read error may explain this. V is TRBV7-4 and J is TRBJ2-1; the D is unclear. CDR3 size: 12 residues. CDR1 is SGHVT and CDR2 is SQSDAQ in the germline V gene. The CDR3 protein is CVSSLGLNEQFF. The CDR3 DNA is TGTGTCAGCAGCTTAGGCCTCAATGAGCAGTTCTTC.

The rearrangement links TRBV28 to TRBJ1-3; TRBD1 matches 9 bases. This CDR3 is built from 15 residues. CDR1 and CDR2 from the germline V gene are MDHEN and SYDVKM. The V gene end was trimmed by 3 bases and the J gene end by 4 bases; junction bases not matched to a gene: 4. CDR3 nucleotide sequence: TGTGCCAGCAGTTTTGACAGGGGGTTAGGAAACACCATATATTTT. It specifies CASSFDRGLGNTIYF. The whole variable domain, filled in from reference TRBV28 and TRBJ1-3, reads DVKVTQSSRYLVKRTGEKVFLECVQDMDHENMFWYRQDPGLGLRLIYFSYDVKMKEKGDIPEGYSVSREKKERFSLILESASTNQTSMYLCASSFDRGLGNTIYFGEGSWLTVV.

There are many counts of this clonotype. The V and J genes are TRBV7-3 and TRBJ2-1; 10 bases match TRBD2. Germline CDR1 and CDR2: SGHTA and FQGTGA. The CDR3 runs 16 residues. Trimming took 3 bases from V and 5 from J; bases not matched to a gene: 7. The DNA of the CDR3 is TGTGCCAGCAGCTTGTCTACGGGACTAGCGAACAATGAGCAGTTCTTC. It specifies CASSLSTGLANNEQFF.

This sequence joins TRBV24-1 and TRBJ2-2; D unresolved. V was pared by 1 base and J by 1 base, with 6 bases between. CDR3 length: 15 residues. From germline, CDR1 is KGHDR and CDR2 SFDVKD. The CDR3 loop reads CATSDFSGNTGELFF. CDR3 nucleotide sequence: TGTGCCACCAGTGATTTTTCGGGGAACACCGGGGAGCTGTTTTTT.

This clonotype was seen ten or more times. The chain recombines TRBV7-8 with TRBJ1-2, with a tentative D call TRBD1 (5 bases). Germline-derived CDR1 and CDR2 are SGHVS and FQNEAQ. V was trimmed by 4 bases and J by 1 base, leaving 10 bases between them. The CDR3 is made up of 14 amino acids. The CDR3 protein is CASSSRGSNYGYTF. The CDR3 nucleotides are TGTGCCAGCAGCTCACGGGGCAGTAACTATGGCTACACCTTC.

V gene TRBV2 combines with J gene TRBJ2-2; TRBD2 agrees at 9 bases. The CDR3 spans 17 residues. Germline trimming cut 8 bases from V and 4 bases from J; bases unmatched to any gene: 14. In germline, CDR1 is SNHLY, CDR2 FYNNEI. CDR3 nucleotides: TGTGCCAGCCAACCGGGACTAGCAGGCTTGGGCACCGGGGAGCTGTTTTTT. Its protein product is CASQPGLAGLGTGELFF.

Of note for this clonotype: As the CDR3 is not closed by the conserved phenylalanine or tryptophan, this likely results from a read error. The rearrangement links TRBV6-1 to TRBJ2-1, with D tentatively TRBD2 (5 bases). V lost 9 bases, J lost 2 bases, and 11 bases lay in between. The germline V gene encodes CDR1 MNHNS and CDR2 SASEGT. The CDR3 spans 13 residues. The CDR3 reads CARRRNPYNEQFL. In DNA, the CDR3 is TGTGCCAGAAGGAGGAATCCCTACAATGAGCAGTTCTTA.

The chain recombines TRBV4-1 with TRBJ2-2; 10 positions match TRBD1. J was trimmed by 7 bases and V by 3 bases; bases with no gene match: 5. Germline CDR1 MGHRA, CDR2 YSYEKL. The CDR3 length is 15 residues. The DNA for the CDR3 is TGCGCCAGCAGCCAGGACAGGGGGTTCGGCGGGGAGCTGTTTTTT. Amino acids: CASSQDRGFGGELFF.

This clonotype came up a few times. The V and J genes are TRBV11-2 and TRBJ1-6; TRBD1 might be the D (6 bases). This CDR3 is 14 amino acids long. CDR1 is SGHAT, CDR2 FQNNGV, per germline. V lost 5 bases to trimming and J lost 7 bases, with 12 bases between them. CDR3 amino acids: CASSLWTENSPLHF. CDR3 coding DNA: TGTGCCAGCAGCCTCTGGACAGAAAATTCACCCCTCCACTTT.

This clonotype was found a few times. This chain joins TRBV27 and TRBJ2-1, with D perhaps matching TRBD2 (6 bases). The V gene lost 8 bases and the J gene lost 6 bases, with 17 bases spanning the gap. CDR3 length: 14 residues. The V gene's germline CDR1 is MNHEY and CDR2 SMNVEV (reference sequence). The CDR3, as DNA: TGTGCCAGCCGCTTACCGGGACTCCGCAATGAGCAGTTCTTC. It codes for CASRLPGLRNEQFF.

This clonotype has more than one count but fewer than ten. This chain uses TRBV9 with TRBJ2-1; TRBD2 agrees at 11 bases. The CDR3 is 16 residues long. The trim removed 4 bases at V and 4 bases at J, leaving 7 bases unmatched. In germline, CDR1 is SGDLS, CDR2 YYNGEE. CDR3 in amino acids: CASSFGTSGKYNEQFF. The CDR3 coding sequence is TGTGCCAGCAGCTTCGGGACTAGCGGAAAGTACAATGAGCAGTTCTTC.

There are a few counts of this clonotype. V usage is TRBV27 and J usage is TRBJ1-4, with 7 positions matching TRBD1. Germline CDR1 MNHEY, CDR2 SMNVEV (reference sequence). The V and J ends lost 0 bases and 8 bases, in that order; junction bases with no gene match: 6. This CDR3 region has 15 residues. The CDR3 DNA reads as TGTGCCAGCAGTTTATCGGAGGGGGCTCGGGAAAAACTGTTTTTT. The encoded protein is CASSLSEGAREKLFF.

In this sample, this clonotype turned up a few times. The chain is built from TRBV5-1 and TRBJ2-1; 8 bases are a match to TRBD2. V lost 3 bases, J lost 9 bases, and 14 bases stayed unmatched. CDR1 is SGHRS, CDR2 YFSETQ, per germline. The CDR3 sequence is 16 residues long. This CDR3 is CASSSYTTSGRIEQFF. CDR3 nucleotide sequence: TGCGCCAGCAGCTCCTATACTACTAGCGGAAGGATTGAGCAGTTCTTC. Together with reference TRBV5-1 and TRBJ2-1, the CDR3 gives the full variable domain: KAGVTQTPRYLIKTRGQQVTLSCSPISGHRSVSWYQQTPGQGLQFLFEYFSETQRNKGNFPGRFSGRQFSNSRSEMNVSTLELGDSALYLCASSSYTTSGRIEQFFGPGTRLTVL.

This clonotype was observed a few times. The chain is built from TRBV11-2 and TRBJ2-7; the match to TRBD2 covers 9 bases. This CDR3 has 17 residues. The germline V gene encodes CDR1 SGHAT and CDR2 FQNNGV. Trimming at V came to 4 bases and at J to 4 bases, leaving 14 bases not matched to a gene. The CDR3 is CASSSSDWREGTYEQYF. The CDR3 DNA reads TGTGCCAGCAGCTCATCGGATTGGCGGGAGGGCACGTACGAGCAGTACTTC.

Points on this clonotype: Just one base apart from a much larger clone, this may be a read error. J is TRBJ1-1 and V is TRBV27; D unresolved. With 5 bases removed from V and 6 bases from J, the gap between germline ends came to 16 bases. There are 14 residues in the CDR3. From germline, CDR1 is MNHEY and CDR2 SMNVEV (reference sequence). The CDR3: CASSPLSWTPEAFF. The CDR3 DNA follows: TGTGCCAGCAGTCCTCTATCATGGACTCCTGAAGCTTTCTTT.

This clonotype came up many times. V gene TRBV28 combines with J gene TRBJ1-2, with 7 bases lining up with TRBD1. Germline trimming cut 6 bases from V and 4 bases from J; bases unmatched to any gene: 11. This CDR3 contains 15 residues. CDR1 MDHEN and CDR2 SYDVKM come from the germline V gene. CDR3 loop: CASRPILGTVYGYTF. The DNA of the CDR3 is TGTGCCAGCAGGCCCATACTCGGGACAGTCTATGGCTACACCTTC.

The J gene is TRBJ1-4, the V gene TRBV19, with D possibly being TRBD1 (6 bases). Trimming shortened V by 5 bases and J by 5 bases, and 12 bases separated the two germline ends. This CDR3 comprises 14 residues. In germline, CDR1 is LNHDA, CDR2 SQIVND (reference sequence). CDR3 region: CASSYRTANEKLFF. The CDR3 coding sequence is TGTGCCAGTAGTTATCGGACAGCGAATGAAAAACTGTTTTTT.

This clonotype was observed at least ten times. The rearrangement links TRBV11-2 to TRBJ1-2; 8 bases line up with TRBD1. This CDR3 has 16 amino acids. The germline V gene has CDR1 SGHAT and CDR2 FQNNGV. Trimming cost V 5 bases and J 0 bases; bases outside gene matches: 8. The CDR3 region is CASSQRQGLANYGYTF. The DNA for the CDR3 is TGTGCCAGCAGCCAACGACAGGGGTTGGCTAACTATGGCTACACCTTC.

This clonotype was counted ten times or more. The chain carries TRBV24-1 and TRBJ2-1; 11 bases map to TRBD2. Germline-derived CDR1 and CDR2 are KGHDR and SFDVKD. After removal of 3 bases from V and 7 bases from J, the junction contained 10 bases not matched to a gene. The CDR3 has 17 amino acids. CDR3: CATSDRLTSGRVNEQFF. CDR3 DNA: TGTGCCACCAGTGATCGCCTAACTAGCGGGAGAGTTAATGAGCAGTTCTTC.

This sequence joins TRBV14 and TRBJ1-2; possible D gene TRBD1, 6 bases. This CDR3 has 16 residues. Per germline, CDR1 SGHDN and CDR2 FVKESK. Trimming shortened V by 3 bases and J by 4 bases, and 18 bases separated the two germline ends. The CDR3 sequence: CASSHLWGGLSYGYTF. DNA of the CDR3: TGTGCCAGCAGCCATCTCTGGGGGGGCCTCAGCTATGGCTACACCTTC.